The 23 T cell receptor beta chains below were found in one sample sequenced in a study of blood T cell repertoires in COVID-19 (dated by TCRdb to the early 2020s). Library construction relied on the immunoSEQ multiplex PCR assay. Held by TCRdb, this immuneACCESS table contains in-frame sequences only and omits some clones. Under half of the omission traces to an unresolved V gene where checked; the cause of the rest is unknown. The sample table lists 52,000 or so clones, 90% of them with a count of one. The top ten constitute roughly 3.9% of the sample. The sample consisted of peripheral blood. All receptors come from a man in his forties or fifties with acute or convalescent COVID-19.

CDR3 in DNA: TGTGCCAGCAGTGACAAACGCAACCTATCTAACTATGGCTACACCTTC. It is translated as CASSDKRNLSNYGYTF. The rearrangement uses TRBV6-1 and TRBJ1-2; D is uncertain. The germline V and J ends were trimmed by 3 bases and 0 bases, with 14 bases remaining between them. CDR1 is MNHNS and CDR2 is SASEGT in the germline V gene. CDR3 length: 16 amino acids.

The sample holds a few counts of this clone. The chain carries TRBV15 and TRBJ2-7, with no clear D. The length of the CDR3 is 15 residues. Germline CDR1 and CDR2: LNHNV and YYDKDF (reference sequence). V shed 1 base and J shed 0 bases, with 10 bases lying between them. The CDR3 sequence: CATSRGRVISYEQYF. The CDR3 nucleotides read TGTGCCACCAGCAGAGGACGGGTCATCTCCTACGAGCAGTACTTC.

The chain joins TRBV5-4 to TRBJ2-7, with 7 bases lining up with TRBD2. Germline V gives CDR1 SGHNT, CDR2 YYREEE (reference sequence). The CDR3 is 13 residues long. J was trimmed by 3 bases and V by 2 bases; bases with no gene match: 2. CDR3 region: CASSFSSGYEQYF. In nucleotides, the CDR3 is TGTGCCAGCAGCTTTTCTAGCGGCTACGAGCAGTACTTC.

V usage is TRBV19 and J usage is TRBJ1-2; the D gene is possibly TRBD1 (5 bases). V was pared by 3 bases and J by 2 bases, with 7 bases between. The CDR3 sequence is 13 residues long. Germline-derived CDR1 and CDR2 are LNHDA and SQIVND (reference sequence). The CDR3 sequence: CASSMKGNYGYTF. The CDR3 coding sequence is TGTGCCAGTAGTATGAAGGGGAACTATGGCTACACCTTC.

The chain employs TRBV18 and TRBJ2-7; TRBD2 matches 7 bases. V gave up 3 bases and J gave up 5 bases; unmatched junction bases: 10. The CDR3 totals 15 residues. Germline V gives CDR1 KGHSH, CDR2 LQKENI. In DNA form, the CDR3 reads TGTGCCAGCTCACCGGCTAGCGGAGCCGCCAACGAGCAGTACTTC. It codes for CASSPASGAANEQYF.

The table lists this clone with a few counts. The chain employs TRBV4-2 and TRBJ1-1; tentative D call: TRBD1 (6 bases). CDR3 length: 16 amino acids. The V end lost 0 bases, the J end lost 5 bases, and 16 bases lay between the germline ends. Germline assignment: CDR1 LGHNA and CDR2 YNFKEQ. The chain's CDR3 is CASSQEPAIGQTEAFF. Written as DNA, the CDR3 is TGTGCCAGCAGCCAAGAACCCGCCATTGGACAGACTGAAGCTTTCTTT.

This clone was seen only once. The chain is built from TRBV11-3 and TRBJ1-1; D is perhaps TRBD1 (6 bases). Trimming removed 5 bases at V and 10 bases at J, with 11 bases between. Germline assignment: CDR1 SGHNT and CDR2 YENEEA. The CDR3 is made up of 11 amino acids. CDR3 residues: CASSQGTTAFF. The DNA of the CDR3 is TGTGCCAGCAGCCAAGGGACAACAGCTTTCTTT.

This CDR3 reads CASSPGQLSGANVLTF. The CDR3 DNA sequence: TGTGCCAGCAGCCCGGGACAACTCTCTGGGGCCAACGTCCTGACTTTC. J is TRBJ2-6 and V is TRBV7-9; TRBD1 is a possible D gene (6 bases). CDR1 and CDR2 (germline): SEHNR, FQNEAQ (reference sequence). The CDR3 length is 16 residues. Trimming took off 5 bases at V and 0 bases at J, with 11 bases between the two ends.

Here the CDR3 DNA reads TGCAGTGGGACAGGGGCTAACACCGGGGAGCTGTTTTTT. It encodes CSGTGANTGELFF. The chain has TRBV29-1 and TRBJ2-2, with TRBD1 identical over 10 bases. CDR1 and CDR2 (germline): SQVTM, ANQGSEA. This CDR3 has 13 amino acids.

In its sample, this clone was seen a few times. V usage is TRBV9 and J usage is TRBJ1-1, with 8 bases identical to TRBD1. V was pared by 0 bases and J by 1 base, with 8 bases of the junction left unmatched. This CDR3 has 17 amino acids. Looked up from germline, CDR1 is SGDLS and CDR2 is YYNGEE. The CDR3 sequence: CASSVEGGTGPNTEAFF. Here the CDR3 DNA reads TGTGCCAGCAGCGTAGAAGGGGGGACAGGCCCGAACACTGAAGCTTTCTTT.

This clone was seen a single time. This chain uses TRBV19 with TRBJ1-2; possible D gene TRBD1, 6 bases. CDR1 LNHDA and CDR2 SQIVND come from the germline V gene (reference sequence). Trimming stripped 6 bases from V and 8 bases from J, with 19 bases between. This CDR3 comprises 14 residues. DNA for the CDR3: TGTGCCAGTAGGCCGGACAGTACATCAGGCGGCTACACCTTC. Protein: CASRPDSTSGGYTF.

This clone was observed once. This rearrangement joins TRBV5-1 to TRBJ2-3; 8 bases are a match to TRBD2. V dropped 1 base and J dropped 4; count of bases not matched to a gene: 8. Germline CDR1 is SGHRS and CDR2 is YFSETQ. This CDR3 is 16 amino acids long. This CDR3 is CASSLPGGPPADTQYF. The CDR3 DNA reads TGCGCCAGCAGCTTGCCGGGGGGGCCTCCCGCAGATACGCAGTATTTT.

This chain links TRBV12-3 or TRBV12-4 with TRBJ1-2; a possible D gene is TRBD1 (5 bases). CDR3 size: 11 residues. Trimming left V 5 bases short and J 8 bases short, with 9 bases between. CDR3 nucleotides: TGTGCCAGCAGTAAGACAGAAGGCTACACCTTC. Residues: CASSKTEGYTF.

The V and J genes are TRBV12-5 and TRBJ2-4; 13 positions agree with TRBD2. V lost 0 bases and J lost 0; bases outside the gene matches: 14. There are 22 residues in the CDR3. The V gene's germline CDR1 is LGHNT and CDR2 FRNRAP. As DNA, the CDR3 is TGTGCTAGTGGTTTGGTACTATCCACTAGCGGGAGGGCCGGTAGAGCCAAAAACATTCAGTACTTC. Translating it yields CASGLVLSTSGRAGRAKNIQYF.

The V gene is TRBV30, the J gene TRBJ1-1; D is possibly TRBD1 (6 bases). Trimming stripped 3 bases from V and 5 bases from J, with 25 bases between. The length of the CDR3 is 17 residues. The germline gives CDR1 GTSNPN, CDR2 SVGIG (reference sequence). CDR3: CAWSAQRTGYTNTEAFF. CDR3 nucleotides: TGTGCCTGGAGCGCGCAAAGAACAGGGTATACGAATACTGAAGCTTTCTTT. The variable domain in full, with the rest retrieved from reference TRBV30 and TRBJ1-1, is SQTIHQWPATLVQPVGSPLSLECTVEGTSNPNLYWYRQAAGRGLQLLFYSVGIGQISSEVPQNLSASRPQDRQFILSSKKLLLSDSGFYLCAWSAQRTGYTNTEAFFGQGTRLTVV.

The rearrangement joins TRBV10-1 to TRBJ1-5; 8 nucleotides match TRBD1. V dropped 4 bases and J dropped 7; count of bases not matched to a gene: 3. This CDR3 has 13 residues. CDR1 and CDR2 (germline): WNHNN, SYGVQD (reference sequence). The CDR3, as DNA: TGCGCCAGCAGTGGACAGGGGACCCAGCCCCAGCATTTT. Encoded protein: CASSGQGTQPQHF.

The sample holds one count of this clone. The CDR3 bases are TGCGCCAGCAGTGCTAGCAGGGGGCACCACGAGCAGTACTTC. Protein: CASSASRGHHEQYF. The rearrangement links TRBV10-2 to TRBJ2-7; TRBD1 aligns across 8 bases. This CDR3 has 14 amino acids. V shed 4 bases, J shed 5 bases, and the junction held 7 bases outside the gene matches. Germline lookup yields CDR1 WSHSY and CDR2 SAAADI.

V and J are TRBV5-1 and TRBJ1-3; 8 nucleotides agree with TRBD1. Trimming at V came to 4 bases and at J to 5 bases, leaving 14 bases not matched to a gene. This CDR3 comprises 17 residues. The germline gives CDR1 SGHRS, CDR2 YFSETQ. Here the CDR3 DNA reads TGCGCCAGCAGCCCGGGGGTATCAGGGGGCAAGAGAAACACCATATATTTT. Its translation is CASSPGVSGGKRNTIYF.

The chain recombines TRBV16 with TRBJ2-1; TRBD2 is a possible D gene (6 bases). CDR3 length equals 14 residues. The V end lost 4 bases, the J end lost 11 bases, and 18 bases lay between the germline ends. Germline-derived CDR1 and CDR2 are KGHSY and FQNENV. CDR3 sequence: CASSRPRAGGKQFF. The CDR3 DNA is TGTGCCAGCAGCCGGCCCAGGGCCGGAGGGAAGCAGTTCTTC.

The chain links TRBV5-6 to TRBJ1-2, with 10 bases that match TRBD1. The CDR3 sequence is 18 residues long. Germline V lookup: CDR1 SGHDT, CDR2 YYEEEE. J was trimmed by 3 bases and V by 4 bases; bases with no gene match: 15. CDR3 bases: TGTGCCAGCAGCCCAAGAGACAGGGGGCCGGTCGGGCACTATGGCTACACCTTC. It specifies CASSPRDRGPVGHYGYTF.

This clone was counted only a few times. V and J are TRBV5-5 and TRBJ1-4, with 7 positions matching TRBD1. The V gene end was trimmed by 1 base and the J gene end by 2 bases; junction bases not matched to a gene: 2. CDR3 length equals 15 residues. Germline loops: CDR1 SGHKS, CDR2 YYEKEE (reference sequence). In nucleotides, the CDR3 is TGTGCCAGCAGCTTGCCGACAGGGACTAATGAAAAACTGTTTTTT. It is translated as CASSLPTGTNEKLFF.

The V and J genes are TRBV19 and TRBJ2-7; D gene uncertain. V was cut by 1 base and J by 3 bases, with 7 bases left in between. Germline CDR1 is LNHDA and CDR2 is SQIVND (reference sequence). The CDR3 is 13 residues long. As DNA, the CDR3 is TGTGCCAGTAGTATAGGACAAAGCTACGAGCAGTACTTC. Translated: CASSIGQSYEQYF.

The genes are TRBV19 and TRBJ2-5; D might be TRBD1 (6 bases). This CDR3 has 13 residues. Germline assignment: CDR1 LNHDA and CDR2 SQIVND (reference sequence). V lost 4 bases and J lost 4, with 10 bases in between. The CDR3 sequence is CASSKQGLETQYF. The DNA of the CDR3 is TGTGCCAGTAGTAAGCAGGGGCTAGAGACCCAGTACTTC.